This T cell receptor (beta chain) derives from a study of blood T cell repertoires in COVID-19. This clone occurred once. Trimming cost V 5 bases and J 5 bases, with 16 bases left between them. This CDR3 is built from 15 residues. CDR1 is LNHNV and CDR2 is YYDKDF in the germline V gene (reference sequence). The repertoire was sequenced with immunoSEQ multiplex PCR; TCRdb's copy has only in-frame clones and lacks some. The table lists just under 90,000 clones, roughly 78% of them singletons. Sequencing used peripheral blood. V and J are TRBV15 and TRBJ1-5; D is perhaps TRBD1 (5 bases). The receptor was derived from a woman older than 75 with acute or convalescent COVID-19. The CDR3 sequence: CATSLRVGGDQPQHF. The CDR3 DNA follows: TGTGCCACCAGCCTACGGGTTGGGGGGGATCAGCCCCAGCATTTT.